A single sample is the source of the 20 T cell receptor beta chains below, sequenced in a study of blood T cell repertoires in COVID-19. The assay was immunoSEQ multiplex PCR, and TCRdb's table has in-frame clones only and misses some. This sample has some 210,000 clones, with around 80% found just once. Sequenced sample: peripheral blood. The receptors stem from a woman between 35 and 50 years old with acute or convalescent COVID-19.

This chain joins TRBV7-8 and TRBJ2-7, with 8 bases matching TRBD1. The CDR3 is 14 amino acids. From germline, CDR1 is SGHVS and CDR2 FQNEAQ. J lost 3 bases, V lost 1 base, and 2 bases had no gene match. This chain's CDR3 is CASSLEGQGYEQYF. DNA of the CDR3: TGTGCCAGCAGCTTAGAAGGACAGGGCTACGAGCAGTACTTC. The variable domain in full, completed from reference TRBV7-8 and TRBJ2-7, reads GAGVSQSPRYKVAKRGQDVALRCDPISGHVSLFWYQQALGQGPEFLTYFQNEAQLDKSGLPSDRFFAERPEGSVSTLKIQRTQQEDSAVYLCASSLEGQGYEQYFGPGTRLTVT.

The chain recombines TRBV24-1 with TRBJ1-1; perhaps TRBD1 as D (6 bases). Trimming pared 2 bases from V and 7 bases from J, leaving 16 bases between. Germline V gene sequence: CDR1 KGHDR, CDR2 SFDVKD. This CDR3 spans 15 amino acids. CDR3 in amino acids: CATSDSRTGSGEAFF. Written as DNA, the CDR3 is TGTGCCACCAGTGATTCTCGAACAGGGTCAGGTGAAGCTTTCTTT.

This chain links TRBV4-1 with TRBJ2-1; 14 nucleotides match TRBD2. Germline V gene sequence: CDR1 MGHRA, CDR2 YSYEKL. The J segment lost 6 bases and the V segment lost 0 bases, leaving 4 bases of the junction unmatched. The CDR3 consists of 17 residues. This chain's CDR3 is CASSQEWGLAGANEQFF. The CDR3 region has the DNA TGCGCCAGCAGCCAAGAATGGGGACTAGCGGGGGCCAATGAGCAGTTCTTC.

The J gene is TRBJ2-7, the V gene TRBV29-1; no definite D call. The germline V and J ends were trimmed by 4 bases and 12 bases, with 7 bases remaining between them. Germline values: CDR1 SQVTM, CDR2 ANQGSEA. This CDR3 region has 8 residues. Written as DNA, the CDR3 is TGCAGCGTTGCCGGCGGGTACTTC. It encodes CSVAGGYF.

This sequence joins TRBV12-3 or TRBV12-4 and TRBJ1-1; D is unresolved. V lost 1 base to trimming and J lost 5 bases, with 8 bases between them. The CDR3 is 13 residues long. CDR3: CASSLGSVTEAFF. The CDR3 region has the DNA TGTGCCAGCAGTTTAGGTAGTGTGACTGAAGCTTTCTTT.

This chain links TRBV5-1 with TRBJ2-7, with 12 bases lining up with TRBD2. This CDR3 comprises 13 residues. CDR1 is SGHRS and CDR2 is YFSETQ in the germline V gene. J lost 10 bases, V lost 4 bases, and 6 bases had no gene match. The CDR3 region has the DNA TGCGCCAGCAGCCCCCGGACTAGCGGGGAACAGTACTTC. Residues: CASSPRTSGEQYF.

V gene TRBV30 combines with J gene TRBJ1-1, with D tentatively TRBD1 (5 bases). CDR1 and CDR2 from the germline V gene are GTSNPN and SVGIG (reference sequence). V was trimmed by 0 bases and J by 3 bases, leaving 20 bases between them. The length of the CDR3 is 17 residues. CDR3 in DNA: TGTGCCTGGAGTGTACAGGCCTTATTAAGGGCGGACACTGAAGCTTTCTTT. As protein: CAWSVQALLRADTEAFF.

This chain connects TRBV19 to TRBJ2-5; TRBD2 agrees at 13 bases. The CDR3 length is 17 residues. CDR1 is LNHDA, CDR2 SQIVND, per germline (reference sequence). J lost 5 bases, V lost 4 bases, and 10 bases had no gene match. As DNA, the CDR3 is TGTGCCAGTAGTACCCCAGGACTAGCGGGAGATCGGGAGACCCAGTACTTC. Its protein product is CASSTPGLAGDRETQYF.

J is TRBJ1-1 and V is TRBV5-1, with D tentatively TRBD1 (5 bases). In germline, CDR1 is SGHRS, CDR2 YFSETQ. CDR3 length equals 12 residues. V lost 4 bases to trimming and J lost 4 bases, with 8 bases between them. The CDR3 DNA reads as TGCGCCAGCAGCCCCCAGGGCACTGAAGCTTTCTTT. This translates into CASSPQGTEAFF.

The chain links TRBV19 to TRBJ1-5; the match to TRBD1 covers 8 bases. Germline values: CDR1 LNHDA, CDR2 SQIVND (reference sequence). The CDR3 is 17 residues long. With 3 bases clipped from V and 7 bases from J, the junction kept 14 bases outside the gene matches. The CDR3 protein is CASSIRSLRGDRQPQHF. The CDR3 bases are TGTGCCAGTAGTATCCGTTCGCTCAGGGGGGACAGGCAGCCCCAGCATTTT.

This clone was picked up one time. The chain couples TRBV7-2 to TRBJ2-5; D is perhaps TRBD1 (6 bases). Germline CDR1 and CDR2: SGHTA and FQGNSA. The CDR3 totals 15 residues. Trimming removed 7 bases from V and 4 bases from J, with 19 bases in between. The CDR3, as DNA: TGTGCCAGCATAAATGGCGGGTTGGGGGCAGAGACCCAGTACTTC. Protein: CASINGGLGAETQYF.

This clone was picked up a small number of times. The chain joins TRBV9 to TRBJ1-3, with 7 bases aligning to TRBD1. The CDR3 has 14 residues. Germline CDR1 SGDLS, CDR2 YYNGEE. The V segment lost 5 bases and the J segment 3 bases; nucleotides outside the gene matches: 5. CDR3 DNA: TGTGCCAGCAGAAGGGGGACAGTTGGAAACACCATATATTTT. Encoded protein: CASRRGTVGNTIYF. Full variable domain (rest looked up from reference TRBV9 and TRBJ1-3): DSGVTQTPKHLITATGQRVTLRCSPRSGDLSVYWYQQSLDQGLQFLIQYYNGEERAKGNILERFSAQQFPDLHSELNLSSLELGDSALYFCASRRGTVGNTIYFGEGSWLTVV.

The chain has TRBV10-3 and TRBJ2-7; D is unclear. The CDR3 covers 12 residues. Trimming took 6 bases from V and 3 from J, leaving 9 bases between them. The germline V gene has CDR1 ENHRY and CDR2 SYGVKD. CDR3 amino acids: CAISPSLYEQYF. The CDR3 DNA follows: TGTGCCATCAGCCCCTCCCTCTACGAGCAGTACTTC.

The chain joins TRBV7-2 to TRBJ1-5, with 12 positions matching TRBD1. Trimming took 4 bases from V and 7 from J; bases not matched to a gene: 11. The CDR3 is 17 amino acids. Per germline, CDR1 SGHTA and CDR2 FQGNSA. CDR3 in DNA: TGTGCCAGCAGCTGGGCTCCGGGACAGGGGGCCGGACAGCCCCAGCATTTT. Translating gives CASSWAPGQGAGQPQHF.

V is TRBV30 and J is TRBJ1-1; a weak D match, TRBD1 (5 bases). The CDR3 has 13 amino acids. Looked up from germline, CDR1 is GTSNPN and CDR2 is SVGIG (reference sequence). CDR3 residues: CGLDGGIGTEAFF. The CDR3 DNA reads TGTGGCCTGGATGGGGGGATTGGGACTGAAGCTTTCTTT.

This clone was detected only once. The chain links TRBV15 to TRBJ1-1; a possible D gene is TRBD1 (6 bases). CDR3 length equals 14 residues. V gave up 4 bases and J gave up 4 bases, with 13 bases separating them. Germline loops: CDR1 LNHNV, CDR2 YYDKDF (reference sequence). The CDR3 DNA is TGTGCCACCAGCACCGGGGGGGCACGCACTGAAGCTTTCTTT. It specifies CATSTGGARTEAFF.

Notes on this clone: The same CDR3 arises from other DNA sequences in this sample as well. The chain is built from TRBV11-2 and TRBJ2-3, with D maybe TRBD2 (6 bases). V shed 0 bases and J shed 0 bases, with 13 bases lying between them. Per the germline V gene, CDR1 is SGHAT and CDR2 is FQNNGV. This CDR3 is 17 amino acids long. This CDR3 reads CASSLEGGLSSTDTQYF. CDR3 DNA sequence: TGTGCCAGCAGCTTAGAGGGGGGACTCTCTAGCACAGATACGCAGTATTTT.

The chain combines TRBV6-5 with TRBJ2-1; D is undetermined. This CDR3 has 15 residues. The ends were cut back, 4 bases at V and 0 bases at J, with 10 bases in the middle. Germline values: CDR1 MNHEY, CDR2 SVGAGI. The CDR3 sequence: CASSLGPSSYNEQFF. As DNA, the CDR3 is TGTGCCAGCAGTTTAGGCCCTAGCTCCTACAATGAGCAGTTCTTC.

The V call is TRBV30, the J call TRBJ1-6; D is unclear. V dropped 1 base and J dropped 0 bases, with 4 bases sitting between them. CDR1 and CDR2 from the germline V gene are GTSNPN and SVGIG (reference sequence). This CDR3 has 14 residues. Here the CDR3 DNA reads TGTGCCTGGAGTGGCAGCTCCTATAATTCACCCCTCCACTTT. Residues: CAWSGSSYNSPLHF.

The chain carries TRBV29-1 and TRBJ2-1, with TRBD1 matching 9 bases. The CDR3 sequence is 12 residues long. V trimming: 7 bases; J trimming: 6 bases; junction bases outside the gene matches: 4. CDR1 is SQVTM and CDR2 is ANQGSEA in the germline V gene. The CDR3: CSAGQGSNEQFF. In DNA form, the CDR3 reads TGCAGCGCAGGACAGGGGTCCAATGAGCAGTTCTTC.